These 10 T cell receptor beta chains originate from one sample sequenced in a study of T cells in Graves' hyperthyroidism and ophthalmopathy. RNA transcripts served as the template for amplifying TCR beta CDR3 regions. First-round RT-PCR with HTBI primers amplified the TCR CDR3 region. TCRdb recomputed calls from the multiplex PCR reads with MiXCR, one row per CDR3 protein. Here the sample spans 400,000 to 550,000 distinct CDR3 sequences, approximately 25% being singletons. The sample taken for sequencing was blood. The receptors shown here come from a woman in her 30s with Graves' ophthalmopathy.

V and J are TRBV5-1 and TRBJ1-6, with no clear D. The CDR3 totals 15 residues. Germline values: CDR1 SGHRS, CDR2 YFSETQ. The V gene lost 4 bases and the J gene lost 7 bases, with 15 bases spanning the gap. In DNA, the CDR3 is TGCGCCAGCAGCGGGAGCGATCCAACCAATTCACCCCTCCACTTT. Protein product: CASSGSDPTNSPLHF.

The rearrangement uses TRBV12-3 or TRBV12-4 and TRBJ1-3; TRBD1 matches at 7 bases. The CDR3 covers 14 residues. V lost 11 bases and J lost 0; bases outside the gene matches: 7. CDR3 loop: CADRDSNSGNTIYF. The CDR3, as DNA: TGTGCCGACCGGGACAGCAACTCTGGAAACACCATATATTTT.

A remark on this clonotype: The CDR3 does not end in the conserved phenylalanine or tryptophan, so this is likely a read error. CDR3 DNA: TGTGCCAGCAGCTTAGACAGAGACTATGGCTACACCGTC. The encoded protein is CASSLDRDYGYTV. This rearrangement joins TRBV7-9 to TRBJ1-2; D remains ambiguous. Between the trimmed V and J ends, which lost 1 base and 3 bases, there was a span of 6 bases. From germline, CDR1 is SEHNR and CDR2 FQNEAQ (reference sequence). The CDR3 is 13 amino acids.

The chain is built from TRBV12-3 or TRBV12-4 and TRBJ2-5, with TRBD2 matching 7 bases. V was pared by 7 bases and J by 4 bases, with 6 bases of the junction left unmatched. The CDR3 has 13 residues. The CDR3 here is CASILWGGETQYF. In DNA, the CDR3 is TGTGCCAGCATTTTGTGGGGGGGAGAGACCCAGTACTTC.

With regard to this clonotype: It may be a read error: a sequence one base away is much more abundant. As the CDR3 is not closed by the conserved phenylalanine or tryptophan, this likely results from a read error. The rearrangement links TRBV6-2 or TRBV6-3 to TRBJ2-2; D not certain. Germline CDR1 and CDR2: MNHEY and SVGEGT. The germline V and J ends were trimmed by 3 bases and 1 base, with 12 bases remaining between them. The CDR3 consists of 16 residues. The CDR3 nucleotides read TGTGCCAGCAGTTATTCTGTCAGGAGGAACACCGGGGAGCTGTTTGTT. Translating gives CASSYSVRRNTGELFV.

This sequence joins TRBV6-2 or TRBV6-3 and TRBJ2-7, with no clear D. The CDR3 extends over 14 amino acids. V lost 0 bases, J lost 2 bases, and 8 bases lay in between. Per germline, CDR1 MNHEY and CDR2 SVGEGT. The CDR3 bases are TGTGCCAGCAGTTACTCACTTCCGCCCTACGAGCAGTACTTC. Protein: CASSYSLPPYEQYF.

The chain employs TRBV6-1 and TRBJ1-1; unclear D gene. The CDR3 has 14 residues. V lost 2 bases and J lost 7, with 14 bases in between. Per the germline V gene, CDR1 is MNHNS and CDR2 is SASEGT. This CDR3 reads CASSERPEAGEAFF. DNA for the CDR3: TGTGCCAGCAGTGAAAGACCAGAGGCTGGTGAAGCTTTCTTT.

In nucleotides, the CDR3 is TGTGCCAGCAGGGGGGGACAGGGAAACTATGGCTACACCTTC. This sequence encodes CASRGGQGNYGYTF. The V and J genes are TRBV6-1 and TRBJ1-2; 9 nucleotides align to TRBD1. The CDR3 runs to 14 residues. CDR1 and CDR2 (germline): MNHNS, SASEGT. V lost 6 bases to trimming and J lost 2 bases; unmatched junction nucleotides: 4.

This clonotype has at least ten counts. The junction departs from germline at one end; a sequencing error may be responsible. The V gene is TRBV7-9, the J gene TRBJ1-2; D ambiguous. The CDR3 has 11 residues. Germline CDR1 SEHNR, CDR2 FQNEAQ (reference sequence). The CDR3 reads CASSPSTAAIF. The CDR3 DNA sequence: TGTGCCAGCAGCCCGTCGACGGCGGCAATCTTC.

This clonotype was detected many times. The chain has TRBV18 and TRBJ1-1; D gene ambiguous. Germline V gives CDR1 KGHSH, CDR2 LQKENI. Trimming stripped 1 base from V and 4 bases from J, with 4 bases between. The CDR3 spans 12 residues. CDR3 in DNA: TGTGCCAGCTCACCACGGATCACTGAAGCTTTCTTT. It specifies CASSPRITEAFF.